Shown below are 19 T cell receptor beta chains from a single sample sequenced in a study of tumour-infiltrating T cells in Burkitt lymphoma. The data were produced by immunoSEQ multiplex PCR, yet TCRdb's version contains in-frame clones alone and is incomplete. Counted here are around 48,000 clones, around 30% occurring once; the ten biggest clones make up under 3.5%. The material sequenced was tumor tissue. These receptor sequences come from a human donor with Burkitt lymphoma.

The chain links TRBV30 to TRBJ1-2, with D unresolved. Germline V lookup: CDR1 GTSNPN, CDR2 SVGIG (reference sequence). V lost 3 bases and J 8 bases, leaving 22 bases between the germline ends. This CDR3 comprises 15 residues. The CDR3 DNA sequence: TGTGCCTGGAGCCTACCCCCGGACTTTCCTGGGGGCTACACCTTC. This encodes CAWSLPPDFPGGYTF.

The CDR3 protein is CASSQDRGTEQYF. The CDR3 bases are TGCGCCAGCAGCCAAGATCGGGGGACCGAGCAGTACTTC. J is TRBJ2-7 and V is TRBV4-1, with D possibly TRBD2 on 6 matching bases. CDR1 and CDR2 from the germline V gene are MGHRA and YSYEKL. The V end was cut by 0 bases, the J end by 6 bases, with 9 bases between. This CDR3 is built from 13 residues.

CDR3 sequence reads: CASSLSLRQGPDTQYF. The CDR3 DNA reads as TGCGCCAGCAGCCTCTCACTCAGACAGGGCCCAGATACGCAGTATTTT. The chain links TRBV5-1 to TRBJ2-3; 7 bases align to TRBD1. Trimming at V came to 4 bases and at J to 4 bases, leaving 12 bases not matched to a gene. Germline V gives CDR1 SGHRS, CDR2 YFSETQ. The CDR3 runs to 16 residues.

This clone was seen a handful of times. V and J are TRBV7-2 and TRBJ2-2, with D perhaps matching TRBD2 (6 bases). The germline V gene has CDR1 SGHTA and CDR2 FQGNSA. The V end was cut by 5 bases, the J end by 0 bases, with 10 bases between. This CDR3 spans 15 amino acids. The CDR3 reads CASSRGATNTGELFF. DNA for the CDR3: TGTGCCAGCAGCCGCGGGGCCACGAACACCGGGGAGCTGTTTTTT.

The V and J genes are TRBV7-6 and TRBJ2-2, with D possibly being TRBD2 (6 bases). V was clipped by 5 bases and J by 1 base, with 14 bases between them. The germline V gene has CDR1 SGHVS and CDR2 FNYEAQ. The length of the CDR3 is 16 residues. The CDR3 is CASSPLAAENTGELFF. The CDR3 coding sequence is TGTGCCAGCAGCCCGTTAGCGGCGGAGAACACCGGGGAGCTGTTTTTT.

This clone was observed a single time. CDR3 loop: CASSPLAGVATDTQYF. The CDR3 DNA reads TGTGCCAGCAGTCCGCTAGCGGGGGTCGCCACAGATACGCAGTATTTT. V usage is TRBV2 and J usage is TRBJ2-3, with TRBD2 matching over 10 bases. The germline CDR1 and CDR2 sequences are SNHLY and FYNNEI. There are 16 residues in the CDR3. J gave up 2 bases and V 5 bases, and 7 bases lay outside the gene matches. The variable domain in full, completed from reference TRBV2 and TRBJ2-3, reads EPEVTQTPSHQVTQMGQEVILRCVPISNHLYFYWYRQILGQKVEFLVSFYNNEISEKSEIFDDQFSVERPDGSNFTLKIRSTKLEDSAMYFCASSPLAGVATDTQYFGPGTRLTVL.

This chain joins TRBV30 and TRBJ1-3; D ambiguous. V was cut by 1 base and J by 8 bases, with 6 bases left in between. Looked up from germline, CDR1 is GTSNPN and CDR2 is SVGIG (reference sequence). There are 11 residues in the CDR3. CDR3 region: CAWSGTYTIYF. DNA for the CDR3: TGTGCCTGGAGTGGGACGTACACCATATATTTT.

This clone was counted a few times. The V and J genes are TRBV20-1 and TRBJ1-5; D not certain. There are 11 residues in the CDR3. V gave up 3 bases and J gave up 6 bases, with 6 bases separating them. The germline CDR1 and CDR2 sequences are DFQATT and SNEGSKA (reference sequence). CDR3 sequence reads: CSASGSQPQHF. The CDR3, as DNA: TGCAGTGCTAGCGGAAGTCAGCCCCAGCATTTT.

DNA of the CDR3: TGTGCCAGCAGCCCCCCCGGGAACCAAGAGACCCAGTACTTC. It yields the protein CASSPPGNQETQYF. V and J are TRBV5-4 and TRBJ2-5; a possible D gene is TRBD2 (5 bases). The CDR3 extends over 14 amino acids. Germline V gene sequence: CDR1 SGHNT, CDR2 YYREEE (reference sequence). V lost 4 bases to trimming and J lost 0 bases, with 10 bases between them.

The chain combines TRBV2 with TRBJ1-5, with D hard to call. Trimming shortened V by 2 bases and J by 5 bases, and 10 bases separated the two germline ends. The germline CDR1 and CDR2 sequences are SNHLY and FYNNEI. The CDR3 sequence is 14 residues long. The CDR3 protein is CASSESYIYQPQHF. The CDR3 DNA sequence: TGTGCCAGCAGTGAATCGTATATCTATCAGCCCCAGCATTTT.

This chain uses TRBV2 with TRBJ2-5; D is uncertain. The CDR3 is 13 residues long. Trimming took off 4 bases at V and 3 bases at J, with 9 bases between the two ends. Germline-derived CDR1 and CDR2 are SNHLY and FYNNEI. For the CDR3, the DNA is TGTGCCAGCAGTGTCGGCCCTAAAGAGACCCAGTACTTC. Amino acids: CASSVGPKETQYF.

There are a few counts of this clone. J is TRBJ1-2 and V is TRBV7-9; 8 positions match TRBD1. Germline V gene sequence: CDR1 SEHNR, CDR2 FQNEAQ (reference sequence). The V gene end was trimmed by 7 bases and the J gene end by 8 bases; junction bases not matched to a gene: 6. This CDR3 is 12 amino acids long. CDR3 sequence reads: CASTLGQEGYTF. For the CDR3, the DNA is TGTGCCAGCACCCTGGGACAGGAGGGCTACACCTTC.

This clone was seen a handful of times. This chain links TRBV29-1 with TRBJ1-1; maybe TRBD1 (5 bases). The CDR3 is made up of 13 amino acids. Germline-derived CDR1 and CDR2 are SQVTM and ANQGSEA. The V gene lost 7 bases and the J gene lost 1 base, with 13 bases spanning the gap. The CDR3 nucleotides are TGCAGCGCACGGGGCCAGTGGAACACTGAAGCTTTCTTT. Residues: CSARGQWNTEAFF.

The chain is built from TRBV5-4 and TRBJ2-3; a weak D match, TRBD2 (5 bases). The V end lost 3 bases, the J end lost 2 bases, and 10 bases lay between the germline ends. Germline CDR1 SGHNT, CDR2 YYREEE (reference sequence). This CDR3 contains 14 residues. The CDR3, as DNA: TGTGCCAGCAGCTCTCGGACTTCCACAGATACGCAGTATTTT. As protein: CASSSRTSTDTQYF.

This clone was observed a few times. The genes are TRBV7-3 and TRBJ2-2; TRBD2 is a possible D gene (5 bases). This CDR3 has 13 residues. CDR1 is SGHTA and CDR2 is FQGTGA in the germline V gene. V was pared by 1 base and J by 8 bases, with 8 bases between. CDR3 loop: CASSLNSGGELFF. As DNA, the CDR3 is TGTGCCAGCAGCTTAAACTCGGGGGGGGAGCTGTTTTTT.

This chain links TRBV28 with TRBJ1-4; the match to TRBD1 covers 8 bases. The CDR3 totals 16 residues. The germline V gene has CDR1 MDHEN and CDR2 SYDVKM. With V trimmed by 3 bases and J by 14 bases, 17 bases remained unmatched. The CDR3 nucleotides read TGTGCCAGCAGTTTTTGGCCCATGGACAGGGTTAGGCAGCTGTTTTTT. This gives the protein CASSFWPMDRVRQLFF.

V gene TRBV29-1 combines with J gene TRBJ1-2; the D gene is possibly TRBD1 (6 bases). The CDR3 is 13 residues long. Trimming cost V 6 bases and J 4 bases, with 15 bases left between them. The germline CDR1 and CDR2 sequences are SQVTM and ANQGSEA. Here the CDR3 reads CSVVDSLSYGYTF. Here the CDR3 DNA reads TGCAGCGTGGTGGACAGCCTCTCCTATGGCTACACCTTC.

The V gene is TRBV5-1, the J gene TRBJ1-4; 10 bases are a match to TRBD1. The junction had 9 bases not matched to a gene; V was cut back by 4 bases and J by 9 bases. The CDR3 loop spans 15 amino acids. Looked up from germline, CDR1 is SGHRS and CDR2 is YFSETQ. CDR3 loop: CASSVDGTGAKKLFF. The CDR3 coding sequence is TGCGCCAGCAGCGTGGATGGGACAGGGGCTAAAAAACTGTTTTTT.

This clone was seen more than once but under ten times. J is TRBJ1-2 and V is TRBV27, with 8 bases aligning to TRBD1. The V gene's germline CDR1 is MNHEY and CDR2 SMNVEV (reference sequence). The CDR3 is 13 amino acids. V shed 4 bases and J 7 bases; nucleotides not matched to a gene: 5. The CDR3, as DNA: TGTGCCAGCAGTTCGGACAGGGCACTTGGCTACACCTTC. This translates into CASSSDRALGYTF.